The clone carrying this T cell receptor beta chain appeared a single time. The data were obtained in a study of blood T cell repertoires in COVID-19. Study-level background: Samples came from the United States, Italy and Spain, spanning acute and convalescent COVID-19. The analysed material was cDNA or gDNA that came from T cells, B-cell-depleted T cells, or PBMCs.

Per the original data handling: Cell counts per sample came from amplifying reference gene primers. Clones were read by immunoSEQ multiplex PCR, and TCRdb kept only the in-frame ones, dropping some. V, J and clone size derive from that table, while D and trimming were established from the DNA sequence. Of roughly 330,000 clones in the sample, roughly 90% were seen once. The CDR3 runs to 14 residues. In germline, CDR1 is GTSNPN, CDR2 SVGIG (reference sequence). V lost 4 bases, J lost 1 base, and 13 bases lay in between. This receptor was identified in a man aged 18 to 29 who had recovered from COVID-19. This sequence joins TRBV30 and TRBJ1-1, with D tentatively TRBD1 (6 bases). The source material was peripheral blood. In DNA form, the CDR3 reads TGTGCCTGGACCCGGGGGGCTTCGAACACTGAAGCTTTCTTT. Translation: CAWTRGASNTEAFF.